The rows below give T cell receptor beta chains drawn from one sample of a study of T cell responses to AZD1222 COVID-19 vaccine. Some clones are missing from TCRdb's copy, which holds only in-frame ones; the method was immunoSEQ multiplex PCR. The profile shows 40,000 to 50,000 clones, 75% to 90% of them singletons. Sequenced material: peripheral blood, taken 28 days after the second AZD1222 dose. These receptor sequences come from an adult who received the AZD1222 COVID-19 vaccine. Each CDR3 is given with its conserved first and last residue. The D gene is left open where the match is weak. Not all rows give a size; the values are once, few, many and, for expanded clones, a class.

v_gene,j_gene,abundance,d_gene,CDR3nt,CDR3aa
TRBV15,TRBJ1-5,NA,TRBD1,TGTGCCACCAGCAGAGATCCGGGACAGGGGCACAATCAGCCCCAGCATTTT,CATSRDPGQGHNQPQHF
TRBV14,TRBJ1-6,NA,NA,TGTGCCAGCAGCCTAGGACCGGGTTCACCCCTCCACTTT,CASSLGPGSPLHF
TRBV6-5,TRBJ2-7,few,TRBD1,TGTGCCAGCACGATGACAGGGGAATACGAGCAGTACTTC,CASTMTGEYEQYF
TRBV29-1,TRBJ2-7,NA,TRBD1,TGCAGCGTGAAAGACAGGGTTATTGGCGAGCAGTACTTC,CSVKDRVIGEQYF
TRBV12-3/TRBV12-4,TRBJ2-7,NA,NA,TGTGCCAGCACCCCGGACAGATCCTACGAGCAGTACTTC,CASTPDRSYEQYF
TRBV9,TRBJ1-2,NA,NA,TGTGCCAGCAGCGTAGCCCCGGCAGGTTCGGCTTCTGGCTACACCTTC,CASSVAPAGSASGYTF
TRBV7-9,TRBJ2-7,once,NA,TGTGCCAGCAGGAAGGGGCAGCACTACGAGCAGTACTTC,CASRKGQHYEQYF
TRBV6-4,TRBJ2-4,NA,NA,TGTGCCAGCAGTGACTCTCAGGGAAACATTCAGTACTTC,CASSDSQGNIQYF
TRBV2,TRBJ2-3,NA,TRBD2,TGTGCCAGCAGTGAAGGCGGGGGGGCGGTTTCAACAGATACGCAGTATTTT,CASSEGGGAVSTDTQYF
TRBV27,TRBJ1-4,NA,TRBD1,TGTGCCAGCAGTTTTCTGACAGGGCTGGGGACAACTAATGAAAAACTGTTTTTT,CASSFLTGLGTTNEKLFF
TRBV6-5,TRBJ1-6,NA,NA,TGTGCCAGCAGCGCGGACAGTTCCAATTCACCCCTCCACTTT,CASSADSSNSPLHF
TRBV2,TRBJ2-7,once,TRBD1,TGTGCTAGCAGGTTCAGGGGGAGCTCCTACGAGCAGTACTTC,CASRFRGSSYEQYF
TRBV11-2,TRBJ1-4,NA,NA,TGTGCCAGCAGCTCCACAAGGCGGGGGGGTGAAAAACTGTTTTTT,CASSSTRRGGEKLFF
TRBV19,TRBJ2-1,NA,NA,TGTGCCAGTTCGCATCCGGCGGGCTCCTACAATGAGCAGTTCTTC,CASSHPAGSYNEQFF
TRBV2,TRBJ1-5,NA,NA,TGTGCCAGCAGTGTAGGCAGGGGAAATCAGCCCCAGCATTTT,CASSVGRGNQPQHF
TRBV5-1,TRBJ2-7,NA,NA,TGCGCCAGCAGCTCGGCCGTCCTAGGCTACGAGCAGTACTTC,CASSSAVLGYEQYF